A selection of T cell receptor beta chains follows, all from one sample in a study of shared clonotypes between healthy human individuals. Assay used: immunoSEQ multiplex PCR; TCRdb lists only in-frame clones, some missing. The table lists some 510,000 clones, roughly 78% of them singletons, with 10% to 15% in the top ten. Sequencing was done on a sample of PBMCs. These receptors were collected from a woman aged 40 to 50 in good health. Some clones in this sample may be carry-over from other donors' samples. The conserved cysteine and the conserved F or W are not part of the CDR3 here.

J,length,V,CDR3
TRBJ2-7,11,TRBV5-4,ASSFGATYEQY
TRBJ1-1,10,TRBV28,ASRRQGTEAF
TRBJ2-2,12,TRBV5-1,ASSPDTNTGELF
TRBJ2-5,9,TRBV28,ATQGEETQY
TRBJ1-1,14,TRBV7-6,ASSPGGYYVNTEAF
TRBJ1-1,11,TRBV6-6,ASRAGQNTEAF
TRBJ2-2,14,TRBV9,ASSVEGGRFTGELF
TRBJ2-7,11,TRBV29-1,SGGHGSPYEQY
TRBJ1-1,11,TRBV6-6,ASSYQENTEAF
TRBJ2-1,14,TRBV7-6,ASSAGLAGGYNEQF
TRBJ2-3,13,TRBV18,ASSPGLERPDTQY
TRBJ2-1,12,TRBV28,ASTVAGLYNEQF
TRBJ1-1,11,TRBV11-2,ASSFRGNTEAF
TRBJ2-1,15,TRBV28,ASRTGQIAGSYNEQF
TRBJ2-7,15,TRBV25-1,ASSPGTGGARSYEQY
TRBJ2-5,12,TRBV28,ASSFALSAETQY
TRBJ2-2,14,TRBV7-2,ASSSSGTVITGELF